A single sample gave rise to the 21 T cell receptor beta chains below, sequenced in a study of blood T cells in healthy people across ages. The second PCR ran about 6 to 12 cycles with a sample-barcoded 5' primer and J-beta primers. TCRdb re-called the 5' RACE reads with MiXCR, one entry per CDR3 protein. In the table there are about 560,000 distinct CDR3 sequences, around 27% of which are singletons. These data also formed part of another study, on T cells of mothers and their children.

Sample: blood. All receptors derive from a boy aged 2-15 years in good health.

The chain combines TRBV6-5 with TRBJ2-5; D is undetermined. Gene TRBJ2-7 matches the end of the DNA better, so the J call may be wrong. Germline V gene lookup returns CDR1 MNHEY and CDR2 SVGAGI. This CDR3 comprises 20 residues. The chain's CDR3 is CASSYSIGRFDSFFSYEQYF. CDR3 sequence (DNA): TGTGCCAGCAGTTACTCGATAGGCAGGTTCGACTCCTTTTTCTCCTACGAGCAGTACTTC.

The rearrangement links TRBV19 to TRBJ1-1, with D hard to call. The CDR3 has 14 residues. The ends were cut back, 3 bases at V and 4 bases at J, with 12 bases in the middle. The germline gives CDR1 LNHDA, CDR2 SQIVND (reference sequence). This chain's CDR3 is CASSMEGMVTEAFF. The CDR3 DNA sequence: TGTGCCAGTAGTATGGAGGGTATGGTCACTGAAGCTTTCTTT.

The rearrangement links TRBV5-1 to TRBJ2-1; TRBD2 agrees at 11 bases. This CDR3 has 16 residues. Germline V lookup: CDR1 SGHRS, CDR2 YFSETQ. V gave up 4 bases and J gave up 4 bases; unmatched junction bases: 7. Here the CDR3 DNA reads TGCGCCAGCAGCGGAGGGACTAGCGGAGCATACAATGAGCAGTTCTTC. As protein: CASSGGTSGAYNEQFF.

As concerns this clonotype: Sequence at one end of the junction differs from germline and may be a read error. The V gene is TRBV27, the J gene TRBJ2-7; TRBD1 might be the D (6 bases). Germline CDR1 reads MNHEY; CDR2 reads SMNVEV (reference sequence). CDR3 length equals 13 residues. Written as DNA, the CDR3 is TGTGTCAGCAGTCAGGGGAGCTCCTACGAGCAGTACTTC. Translation gives CVSSQGSSYEQYF.

This clonotype appeared a few times. The chain is built from TRBV6-1 and TRBJ1-2; 8 nucleotides line up with TRBD1. The CDR3 runs 17 residues. The ends lost 8 bases at V and 5 bases at J; junction bases unmatched: 19. CDR1 and CDR2 from the germline V gene are MNHNS and SASEGT. The DNA for the CDR3 is TGTGCCAGCGAACCCGGACAGGGAACGAAAGGGTATTATGGCTACACCTTC. This encodes CASEPGQGTKGYYGYTF.

Regarding this clonotype: At one end, the junction sequence differs from germline, possibly due to a read error. The genes are TRBV14 and TRBJ1-2, with D possibly being TRBD1 (5 bases). Germline values: CDR1 SGHDN, CDR2 FVKESK. The CDR3 has 16 amino acids. The CDR3 DNA sequence: TGTGCCAGCAGCCAAGATCCCAGGGCAGGGCAACATGGCTGCACCTTC. It specifies CASSQDPRAGQHGCTF.

This clonotype was counted a few times. The CDR3 DNA reads as TGTGCCAGCAGCTTACGTAGGGGCGAAGCCTACAATGAGCAGTTCTTC. It translates to CASSLRRGEAYNEQFF. V gene TRBV7-6 combines with J gene TRBJ2-1; possibly TRBD1 for D (5 bases). V lost 2 bases and J 2 bases, leaving 13 bases between the germline ends. The CDR3 length is 16 residues. The V gene's germline CDR1 is SGHVS and CDR2 FNYEAQ.

In its sample, this clonotype was seen a few times. The chain links TRBV11-2 to TRBJ2-3; a weak D match, TRBD2 (6 bases). Germline CDR1 SGHAT, CDR2 FQNNGV. The V gene lost 3 bases and the J gene lost 0 bases, with 13 bases spanning the gap. The CDR3 contains 16 residues. The CDR3 is CASSFRGLQSTDTQYF. The CDR3 coding sequence is TGTGCCAGCAGCTTTCGGGGACTCCAAAGCACAGATACGCAGTATTTT.

This rearrangement joins TRBV11-2 to TRBJ1-6, with a possible D match to TRBD1 (5 bases). The CDR3 has 16 amino acids. Germline CDR1 SGHAT, CDR2 FQNNGV. The V end was cut by 7 bases, the J end by 13 bases, with 26 bases between. The CDR3 DNA reads as TGTGCCAGCAACCACCAAGTGGGAGGGGAGAAAGGGCCCCTCCACTTT. Translated: CASNHQVGGEKGPLHF.

This clonotype showed up just a few times. The CDR3 DNA sequence: TGTGCCAGCAGTTACTCAGGGTGGGACTATGGCTACACCTTC. Translation gives CASSYSGWDYGYTF. This rearrangement joins TRBV6-5 to TRBJ1-2; unclear D gene. Trimming cost V 0 bases and J 3 bases, with 8 bases left between them. This CDR3 spans 14 amino acids. Germline assignment: CDR1 MNHEY and CDR2 SVGAGI.

This clonotype was counted a few times. The rearrangement uses TRBV6-5 and TRBJ2-5; either TRBD1 or TRBD2 may fit D (5 bases each). The end of the DNA fits TRBJ2-7 better, so the J call may be wrong. Per the germline V gene, CDR1 is MNHEY and CDR2 is SVGAGI. The CDR3 covers 14 residues. CDR3 nucleotides: TGTGCCAGCAGTAACCATCAGGGAGACTACGAGCAGTACTTC. This encodes CASSNHQGDYEQYF.

The CDR3 sequence is CASSVEVGATYEQYF. CDR3 coding DNA: TGTGCCAGCAGCGTAGAGGTCGGAGCGACCTACGAGCAGTACTTC. The chain joins TRBV9 to TRBJ2-7; no clear D gene. Per germline, CDR1 SGDLS and CDR2 YYNGEE. The CDR3 covers 15 residues. V was clipped by 0 bases and J by 2 bases, with 12 bases between them.

V is TRBV12-3 or TRBV12-4 and J is TRBJ2-7; no clear D gene. V was trimmed by 2 bases and J by 0 bases, leaving 11 bases between them. CDR3 size: 15 residues. The CDR3 nucleotides read TGTGCCAGCAGTTTAAACAGCCTTTACTCCTACGAGCAGTACTTC. This sequence encodes CASSLNSLYSYEQYF.

This clonotype was seen a handful of times. One junction end does not reproduce the germline sequence, and a read error may be involved. This chain uses TRBV7-7 with TRBJ2-5; tentative D call: TRBD2 (6 bases). This CDR3 spans 16 amino acids. Germline assignment: CDR1 SSHAT and CDR2 FNYEAQ (reference sequence). CDR3 residues: CASSLEISGVGETQYF. CDR3 DNA: TGTGCTAGCAGCTTAGAGATTAGCGGAGTCGGAGAGACCCAGTACTTC.

This sequence joins TRBV15 and TRBJ2-7; 7 bases line up with TRBD1. The CDR3 covers 15 residues. J was trimmed by 1 base and V by 11 bases; bases with no gene match: 14. In germline, CDR1 is LNHNV, CDR2 YYDKDF (reference sequence). Written as DNA, the CDR3 is TGTGCCGCAGGCGAAAGACAGGGCCCGTCCTACGAGCAGTACTTC. Amino acid sequence: CAAGERQGPSYEQYF. The full variable domain, in which reference TRBV15 and TRBJ2-7 provide the parts outside the CDR3, is DAMVIQNPRYQVTQFGKPVTLSCSQTLNHNVMYWYQQKSSQAPKLLFHYYDKDFNNEADTPDNFQSRRPNTSFCFLDIRSPGLGDTAMYLCAAGERQGPSYEQYFGPGTRLTVT.

V gene TRBV20-1 combines with J gene TRBJ2-5; the D gene could be TRBD1 or TRBD2 (5 bases each). The end of the DNA aligns better with TRBJ2-1, so the J call may be wrong. Germline-derived CDR1 and CDR2 are DFQATT and SNEGSKA (reference sequence). This CDR3 has 14 amino acids. This chain's CDR3 is CSAQSRDQANEQFF. The DNA for the CDR3 is TGCAGTGCCCAGAGCCGGGACCAAGCTAATGAGCAGTTCTTC.

This clonotype was observed a few times. This rearrangement joins TRBV7-2 to TRBJ1-1, with D perhaps matching TRBD1 (6 bases). The ends were cut back, 1 base at V and 1 base at J, with 7 bases in the middle. The germline gives CDR1 SGHTA, CDR2 FQGNSA. CDR3 length equals 14 residues. In DNA, the CDR3 is TGTGCCAGCAGCTTAGTGGGGGCGAACACTGAAGCTTTCTTT. Amino acids: CASSLVGANTEAFF.

The chain recombines TRBV5-1 with TRBJ2-1; D call uncertain. CDR1 SGHRS and CDR2 YFSETQ come from the germline V gene. Between the trimmed V and J ends, which lost 0 bases and 6 bases, there was a span of 7 bases. This CDR3 contains 13 residues. CDR3 nucleotide sequence: TGCGCCAGCAGCTTGGCAAGTTCCAATGAGCAGTTCTTC. Translated, it gives CASSLASSNEQFF.

This clonotype has a single count. The gene calls are TRBV5-1 and TRBJ2-4; TRBD1 might be the D (6 bases). CDR1 and CDR2 from the germline V gene are SGHRS and YFSETQ. The V end was cut by 4 bases, the J end by 2 bases, with 16 bases between. This CDR3 contains 16 residues. The CDR3 DNA follows: TGCGCCAGCAGCCAACTCCTCCGGGACACCAAAAACATTCAGTACTTC. This gives the protein CASSQLLRDTKNIQYF.

This clonotype was counted ten times or more. The J gene is TRBJ2-1, the V gene TRBV7-2; D is undetermined. Trimming shortened V by 6 bases and J by 1 base, and 4 bases separated the two germline ends. Germline V gene lookup returns CDR1 SGHTA and CDR2 FQGNSA. The CDR3 spans 12 residues. The CDR3 DNA sequence: TGTGCCAGCAGTTTGTCCTACAATGAGCAGTTCTTC. It translates to CASSLSYNEQFF.

This clonotype has just a few counts. V gene TRBV12-3 or TRBV12-4 combines with J gene TRBJ2-7; possibly TRBD2 for D (6 bases). The CDR3 has 16 residues. V was shortened by 5 bases and J by 2 bases, with 19 bases between the two germline ends. CDR3 residues: CASSKTGLAGTYEQYF. The CDR3 DNA is TGTGCCAGCAGTAAAACGGGACTGGCGGGTACCTACGAGCAGTACTTC.